Listed below are T cell receptor beta chains from one sample, sequenced in a study of T cells in Graves' hyperthyroidism and ophthalmopathy. TCRdb processed the multiplex PCR reads anew with MiXCR; each CDR3 protein has one entry. The sample includes about 400,000 distinct CDR3 sequences, around 15% of them seen just once. The sequencing input was blood. The receptors come from a man aged 45 to 65 with Graves' ophthalmopathy. Both conserved end residues are part of each CDR3. Each record gives: clone size, J gene, V gene, D gene, CDR3 DNA, CDR3 protein. The D gene is left open where the match is weak. Some rows mark clone size as missing; the rest say once, few, many or name a class of expanded clone.

>many|TRBJ1-5|TRBV29-1|TRBD1
TGCAGCGTTCAGGGGGCCGGCGTAAATCAGCCCCAGCATTTT
CSVQGAGVNQPQHF
>NA|TRBJ2-7|TRBV18|TRBD2
TGTGCCAGCTCACCTGTAGCGGGGGCTACCTACGAGCAGTACTTC
CASSPVAGATYEQYF
>few|TRBJ2-4|TRBV20-1|NA
TGCAGTGCTACCAAACCAGGGGCCAAAAACATTCAGTACTTC
CSATKPGAKNIQYF
>NA|TRBJ2-2|TRBV10-2|TRBD2
TGCGCCAGCAGTGAGGGGGGGGCCGGGGAGCTGTTTTTT
CASSEGGAGELFF
>medium-sized|TRBJ2-3|TRBV20-1|TRBD2
TGCAGTGCTCTAGCGGGAGTGGGCACAGATACGCAGTATTTT
CSALAGVGTDTQYF
>NA|TRBJ2-7|TRBV19|TRBD1
TGTGCCAGTACCAGGACAGGAGGCCCCTACGAGCAGTACTTC
CASTRTGGPYEQYF
>NA|TRBJ2-2|TRBV30|TRBD2
TGTGCCTGGAGTCGGACTAGCGGGAATCCATTGTTCGGGGAGCTGTTTTTT
CAWSRTSGNPLFGELFF
>NA|TRBJ2-3|TRBV2|NA
TGTGCCAGCAAACGAGAGGCAGATACGCAGTATTTT
CASKREADTQYF
>few|TRBJ2-2|TRBV2|NA
TGTGCCAGCAGGGCCTTAGCAAGCACCGGGGAGCTGTTTTTT
CASRALASTGELFF
>many|TRBJ2-5|TRBV6-1|NA
TGTGCCAGCAGTGAAAGGAGCGTACAAGAGACCCAGTACTTC
CASSERSVQETQYF
>NA|TRBJ2-1|TRBV7-9|NA
TGTGCCAGCAGCTTAGGGGTAGGGTTGGGTGAGCAGTTCTTC
CASSLGVGLGEQFF
>few|TRBJ2-7|TRBV20-1|TRBD2
TGCAGTGTTTCCTCGACTAGCGGGAGGGCTTACGAGCAGTACTTC
CSVSSTSGRAYEQYF
>many|TRBJ2-6|TRBV2|NA
TGTGCCAGCAATGGAGGGGGCGCCGGGGCTGGGGCCAACGTCCTGACTTTC
CASNGGGAGAGANVLTF
>many|TRBJ2-2|TRBV11-2|TRBD1
TGTGCCAGCAGCTTTCGGACAGGGGGCGGCACCGGGGAGCTGTTTTTT
CASSFRTGGGTGELFF
>few|TRBJ1-1|TRBV7-9|TRBD1
TGTGCCAGCAGCTGGGACAGACAAGCTTTCTTT
CASSWDRQAFF
>many|TRBJ2-1|TRBV20-1|TRBD2
TGCAGTGCTAGTGCCCGGGAGGGCACCTACAATGAGCAGTTCTTC
CSASAREGTYNEQFF
>NA|TRBJ1-2|TRBV20-1|TRBD1
TGCAGTGCTAAAAGACAGGGTTATTATGGCTACACCTTC
CSAKRQGYYGYTF
>NA|TRBJ1-5|TRBV7-3|TRBD1
TGTGCCAGCAGCCGTGGGACAGGGAGTCAGCCCCAGCATTTT
CASSRGTGSQPQHF
>many|TRBJ2-3|TRBV5-1|NA
TGCGCCAGCAGCTTGGCGGGAGTAGCGTCAGATACGCAGTATTTT
CASSLAGVASDTQYF
>many|TRBJ1-6|TRBV12-3/TRBV12-4|TRBD1
TGTGCCAGCAGTAGGGGACAGTTAGGGGAAGTGCTCCACTTT
CASSRGQLGEVLHF
>many|TRBJ2-7|TRBV5-1|NA
TGCGCCAGCAGCTTGAATTCCGGGAGCGAGCAGTACTTC
CASSLNSGSEQYF
>few|TRBJ1-2|TRBV19|TRBD1
TGTGCCAGTAGGCCCAGAGTTCGACAGGGGGCGCACGGCTACACCTTC
CASRPRVRQGAHGYTF
>few|TRBJ2-7|TRBV5-8|NA
TGTGCCAGCAGCTTGAGGCAGGCGTACTACGAGCAGTACTTC
CASSLRQAYYEQYF
>few|TRBJ1-5|TRBV5-5|NA
TGTGCCAGCAGCTTGAGGGCTTATAGCAATCAGCCCCAGCATTTT
CASSLRAYSNQPQHF
>few|TRBJ2-4|TRBV20-1|NA
TGCAGTGCTAGAGATGACGGACTAGCCAAAAACATTCAGTACTTC
CSARDDGLAKNIQYF
>few|TRBJ2-1|TRBV5-1|NA
TGCGCCAGCAGCCCGCTAGCTAGCGACAATGAGCAGTTCTTC
CASSPLASDNEQFF
>many|TRBJ1-2|TRBV3-1|NA
TGTGCCAGCAGCCAAGGGACAGCGGGCTACACCTTC
CASSQGTAGYTF
>many|TRBJ1-6|TRBV6-1|TRBD1
TGTGCCAGCGGAAAGGGACAGACTAATTCACCCCTCCACTTT
CASGKGQTNSPLHF
>many|TRBJ2-7|TRBV20-1|TRBD2
TGCAGTGCTAGTTCGCGGGGGGCCTACGAGCAGTACTTC
CSASSRGAYEQYF
>many|TRBJ1-1|TRBV20-1|TRBD1
TGCAGTGCTATAGACAGGGGGCACACTGAAGCTTTCTTT
CSAIDRGHTEAFF
>many|TRBJ2-1|TRBV5-1|TRBD1
TGCGCCAGCAGCGCGTCCGGGACAGGGTATAATGAGCAGTTCTTC
CASSASGTGYNEQFF
>many|TRBJ2-1|TRBV12-3/TRBV12-4|NA
TGTGCCAGCAGTTTATTACAGTACAATGAGCAGTTCTTC
CASSLLQYNEQFF
>few|TRBJ1-2|TRBV6-5|NA
TGTGCCAGCAGTTACTACCGACAGATGGGCCATGGCTACACCTTC
CASSYYRQMGHGYTF
>NA|TRBJ2-6|TRBV19|NA
TGTGCCAGTAGTTCCGGGGGGGCCAACGTCCTGACTTTC
CASSSGGANVLTF
>many|TRBJ1-4|TRBV12-3/TRBV12-4|NA
TGTGCCAGCAGTTTAGTGGGAGTCAGGGAAAAACTGTTTTTT
CASSLVGVREKLFF
>few|TRBJ1-5|TRBV10-3|NA
TGTGCCACCGCTGGAGGAAGCAATAGCAATCAGCCCCAGCATTTT
CATAGGSNSNQPQHF
>NA|TRBJ1-1|TRBV29-1|NA
TGCAGCGTTGATTTGGGGGGCTGGGACACTGAAGCTTTCTTT
CSVDLGGWDTEAFF
>many|TRBJ2-3|TRBV15|NA
TGTGCCACCAGCAGAGGTCCGGCTGTCGATACGCAGTATTTT
CATSRGPAVDTQYF
>NA|TRBJ1-4|TRBV2|NA
TGTGCCAGCTCGGACCAAAAACAATATAATGAAAAACTGTTTTTT
CASSDQKQYNEKLFF
>many|TRBJ2-1|TRBV7-9|NA
TGTGCCAGCAGCCATATCGTGGGCTCCTACAATGAGCAGTTCTTC
CASSHIVGSYNEQFF
>many|TRBJ2-5|TRBV5-6|TRBD1
TGTGCCAGCAGCTTGGAGGACAGGGCAGAGACCCAGTACTTC
CASSLEDRAETQYF
>many|TRBJ1-2|TRBV7-9|NA
TGTGCCAGCAGCCCCTCGCAGGGGCTAAAGGGCTACACCTTC
CASSPSQGLKGYTF
>many|TRBJ1-5|TRBV28|NA
TGTGCCAGCAGTTTACCCACAGGGACCCTTAGCAATCAGCCCCAGCATTTT
CASSLPTGTLSNQPQHF
>many|TRBJ2-3|TRBV5-1|NA
TGCGCCAGCAGCAAACAGGGACTCACAGATACGCAGTATTTT
CASSKQGLTDTQYF
>many|TRBJ2-1|TRBV19|NA
TGTGCCAGTAATGGTTTACGGGAACGAGACAATGAGCAGTTCTTC
CASNGLRERDNEQFF
>NA|TRBJ1-4|TRBV7-8|NA
TGTGCCAGCAGGCGACGTGGTGAAAAACTGTTTTTT
CASRRRGEKLFF
>few|TRBJ2-7|TRBV20-1|TRBD2
TGCAGTGCTAGAGATGTAGCGGGCGCCAGCTCCTACGAGCAGTACTTC
CSARDVAGASSYEQYF
>NA|TRBJ2-2|TRBV29-1|TRBD1
TGCAGCGTTAGGGGGCGCGGGACCGGGGAGCTGTTTTTT
CSVRGRGTGELFF
>many|TRBJ2-1|TRBV24-1|TRBD2
TGTGCCACCAGTGATCCCGGGACTAGCGGGAGTTTGTACAATGAGCAGTTCTTC
CATSDPGTSGSLYNEQFF
>few|TRBJ2-2|TRBV6-1|NA
TGTGCCAGCAGCGCACTTGGCGGGGAGCTGTTTTTT
CASSALGGELFF
>few|TRBJ2-2|TRBV25-1|TRBD1
TGTGCCAGCAGTGAATATGAACAGGGGAGAGCCGGGGAGCTGTTTTTT
CASSEYEQGRAGELFF
>many|TRBJ2-7|TRBV6-5|TRBD1
TGTGCCAGCAGTTACTCCCAAATCGGGACAGCCTCCTACGAGCAGTACTTC
CASSYSQIGTASYEQYF
>few|TRBJ2-5|TRBV27|TRBD1
TGTGCCAGTCAATCGACAGGGGTACAAGAGACCCAGTACTTC
CASQSTGVQETQYF
>many|TRBJ2-1|TRBV18|NA
TGTGCCAGCTCACCACAGGGGTTGGGGTACAATGAGCAGTTCTTC
CASSPQGLGYNEQFF